These T cell receptor beta chains were read from a single sample in a study of blood T cell repertoires in COVID-19. Sequencing was performed with immunoSEQ multiplex PCR; in TCRdb, only in-frame clones are kept and a portion is missing. The sample shows about 85,000 clones, almost 90% of them seen only once. Sequenced input: peripheral blood. Receptor source: a woman of 80 years or more with acute or convalescent COVID-19. The CDR3 runs from the conserved cysteine through the conserved F or W. The D gene is left open where the match is weak.

j_call v_call d_call cdr3_aa
TRBJ2-7 TRBV19 TRBD1 CASSRDRGDEQYF
TRBJ1-4 TRBV30 . CAWRLDRLATNEKLFF
TRBJ1-2 TRBV4-3 . CASSRAIKDYGYTF
TRBJ2-3 TRBV24-1 TRBD2 CATSEGLAGADTQYF
TRBJ1-3 TRBV12-3/TRBV12-4 . CASRTVSGNTIYF
TRBJ2-1 TRBV9 TRBD2 CASSARRLAGVNEQFF
TRBJ2-1 TRBV7-2 . CASSSRQDPYNEQFF
TRBJ2-5 TRBV30 . CAWRAGAQGTQYF
TRBJ1-2 TRBV30 . CAWSEGQINYGYTF
TRBJ2-1 TRBV7-3 TRBD2 CASSLGGLAGGGNEQFF
TRBJ2-7 TRBV2 . CATGGAAGSEQYF
TRBJ2-7 TRBV5-1 . CASSLGTGIEIRGYEQYF
TRBJ2-5 TRBV6-5 . CASSISNQETQYF
TRBJ2-3 TRBV19 TRBD2 CATRTSGYTDTQYF
TRBJ1-1 TRBV7-3 . CASSLSRDTEAFF
TRBJ2-4 TRBV9 TRBD1 CASSPRPTGLGIQYF
TRBJ2-1 TRBV6-5 . CASTRGWGVPNEQFF
TRBJ2-5 TRBV24-1 TRBD1 CATSDPRQGRETQYF
TRBJ1-1 TRBV19 TRBD1 CASTQGQGAPNTEAFF
TRBJ1-4 TRBV18 . CASSPPADSNEKLFF
TRBJ1-1 TRBV5-1 . CASSLSGLGNTEAFF
TRBJ1-5 TRBV4-1 . CASSQDIPSGSNQPQHF
TRBJ2-7 TRBV18 TRBD1 CASSRTGTGGEQYF
TRBJ1-2 TRBV9 . CASSPFLLAAGYTF
TRBJ1-2 TRBV7-8 . CASSLVVQARGGYTF
TRBJ1-2 TRBV2 . CASSGGRTNYGYTF
TRBJ2-7 TRBV6-5 . CASSYERKGPYEQYF
TRBJ2-7 TRBV7-9 TRBD1 CASSSDRGTYEQYF
TRBJ2-7 TRBV6-5 . CASSYSAEGSSNF
TRBJ2-1 TRBV7-2 TRBD2 CASSLGLAFNEQFF
TRBJ2-1 TRBV7-3 TRBD2 CASSLLAGGRMEQFF
TRBJ2-3 TRBV7-2 . CASSLISHRAQYF
TRBJ2-7 TRBV5-1 TRBD2 CASSLNLAGSTYEQYF
TRBJ2-3 TRBV5-8 . CASSLEQSSTDTQYF
TRBJ2-2 TRBV18 TRBD2 CASSPLAGDRGGELFF
TRBJ1-4 TRBV5-4 TRBD1 CASSLGQGARDEKLFF
TRBJ2-7 TRBV3-1/TRBV3-2 TRBD1 CASSSPDRGSYEQYF
TRBJ1-1 TRBV14 . CASRLQGNTEAFF
TRBJ2-3 TRBV7-6 TRBD2 CASSLSGTKADTQYF
TRBJ2-3 TRBV24-1 TRBD2 CATSDPGTSGSTDTQYF
TRBJ1-2 TRBV3-1/TRBV3-2 . CASSHGDGGWGYTF
TRBJ1-3 TRBV7-9 TRBD1 CASRPTSTGGGGNTIYF
TRBJ2-7 TRBV6-5 . CASSQPDSYEQYF
TRBJ2-2 TRBV4-3 . CASSQAVPGELFF
TRBJ2-7 TRBV3-1/TRBV3-2 . CASSQGIGTTIEQYF
TRBJ2-2 TRBV11-2 TRBD1 CASSQGANTGELFF
TRBJ2-2 TRBV30 . CAWSGATANTGELFF
TRBJ1-2 TRBV19 TRBD1 CASRTQGTSNYGYTF
TRBJ1-2 TRBV6-1 . CASSEYINYNYGYTF
TRBJ2-3 TRBV19 . CASSIPGVDTQYF
TRBJ2-1 TRBV29-1 TRBD1 CSGSDRGSYNEQFF
TRBJ2-5 TRBV3-1/TRBV3-2 TRBD2 CASSQVAGPRETQYF
TRBJ1-2 TRBV18 . CASSREDKNYGYTF
TRBJ2-5 TRBV30 TRBD2 CAWSVKAGGGETQYF
TRBJ2-3 TRBV18 . CASSPTETDTQYF
TRBJ2-5 TRBV7-8 . CASSLTREETQYF
TRBJ2-7 TRBV28 TRBD1 CASSSPGQGRYEQYF
TRBJ1-5 TRBV6-2/TRBV6-3 . CASSYSWTDKDQPQHF
TRBJ1-4 TRBV3-1/TRBV3-2 TRBD1 CASSPDREGANEKLFF